A selection of T cell receptor beta chains follows, all from one sample in a study of cytomegalovirus exposure and HLA in healthy donors. Profiled with immunoSEQ multiplex PCR; TCRdb holds only in-frame clones, not every one. This sample yields some 150,000 clones, of which roughly 8.8% are seen a single time; roughly 7.2% belongs to the top ten. Source material: PBMCs. These receptors were obtained from a woman in her thirties or forties in good health and CMV-seropositive. Each CDR3 is given with its conserved first and last residue. Fields, in order: V gene, clone size, J gene, D gene, CDR3 protein, CDR3 DNA. The D gene is left open where the match is weak. The size field is filled for only some rows; it gives once, few, many or a size class.

v_call: TRBV6-5
clone_size: NA
j_call: TRBJ1-1
d_call: NA
cdr3_aa: CASSYRRVTASEAFF
cdr3_nt: TGTGCCAGCAGTTACAGGCGGGTCACAGCGTCTGAAGCTTTCTTT

v_call: TRBV5-6
clone_size: NA
j_call: TRBJ2-5
d_call: TRBD2
cdr3_aa: CASSSTPSGGRETQYF
cdr3_nt: TGTGCCAGCAGCTCGACCCCTAGCGGGGGGCGGGAGACCCAGTACTTC

v_call: TRBV7-6
clone_size: NA
j_call: TRBJ1-1
d_call: NA
cdr3_aa: CASSLGGKSSEAFF
cdr3_nt: TGTGCCAGCAGCTTAGGGGGCAAATCCTCTGAAGCTTTCTTT

v_call: TRBV6-1
clone_size: NA
j_call: TRBJ1-2
d_call: TRBD1
cdr3_aa: CAGRTGMVRGYTF
cdr3_nt: TGTGCCGGGCGGACAGGGATGGTTCGTGGCTACACCTTC

v_call: TRBV6-6
clone_size: NA
j_call: TRBJ1-1
d_call: NA
cdr3_aa: CASSQTGRTEAFF
cdr3_nt: TGTGCCAGCAGCCAGACAGGACGAACTGAAGCTTTCTTT

v_call: TRBV7-2
clone_size: few
j_call: TRBJ2-7
d_call: TRBD1
cdr3_aa: CASSPRTGLIYEQYF
cdr3_nt: TGTGCCAGCAGCCCCAGGACAGGGTTAATTTACGAGCAGTACTTC

v_call: TRBV29-1
clone_size: NA
j_call: TRBJ1-4
d_call: TRBD1
cdr3_aa: CSVEEDRGPTNEKLFF
cdr3_nt: TGCAGCGTTGAAGAGGACAGGGGGCCTACTAATGAAAAACTGTTTTTT

v_call: TRBV19
clone_size: few
j_call: TRBJ1-1
d_call: NA
cdr3_aa: CASSIQGPNTEAFF
cdr3_nt: TGTGCCAGTAGTATTCAGGGGCCGAACACTGAAGCTTTCTTT

v_call: TRBV5-1
clone_size: NA
j_call: TRBJ1-1
d_call: NA
cdr3_aa: CASSFTGTEAFF
cdr3_nt: TGCGCCAGCAGCTTTACAGGCACTGAAGCTTTCTTT

v_call: TRBV7-9
clone_size: few
j_call: TRBJ2-7
d_call: TRBD1
cdr3_aa: CASVGTDYEQYF
cdr3_nt: TGTGCCAGCGTCGGGACAGACTACGAGCAGTACTTC

v_call: TRBV6-1
clone_size: NA
j_call: TRBJ2-7
d_call: NA
cdr3_aa: CASSASQGGGGSYEQYF
cdr3_nt: TGTGCCAGCAGTGCGTCTCAAGGGGGCGGGGGGTCCTACGAGCAGTACTTC

v_call: TRBV10-3
clone_size: few
j_call: TRBJ1-2
d_call: NA
cdr3_aa: CAISESPGVNGYTF
cdr3_nt: TGTGCCATCAGTGAGTCTCCGGGGGTAAATGGCTACACCTTC

v_call: TRBV18
clone_size: NA
j_call: TRBJ1-2
d_call: NA
cdr3_aa: CASSREAGGYTF
cdr3_nt: TGTGCCAGCTCACGGGAGGCAGGGGGCTACACCTTC

v_call: TRBV9
clone_size: NA
j_call: TRBJ1-4
d_call: NA
cdr3_aa: CASSVDGGEKLFF
cdr3_nt: TGTGCCAGCAGCGTAGATGGAGGGGAAAAACTGTTTTTT

v_call: TRBV4-1
clone_size: few
j_call: TRBJ1-1
d_call: NA
cdr3_aa: CASSQDSVGGTYRYTEAFF
cdr3_nt: TGCGCCAGCAGCCAAGATAGCGTTGGCGGGACTTACAGGTACACTGAAGCTTTCTTT

v_call: TRBV19
clone_size: few
j_call: TRBJ1-1
d_call: NA
cdr3_aa: CASRSGGNTEAFF
cdr3_nt: TGTGCCAGTAGATCCGGAGGGAACACTGAAGCTTTCTTT

v_call: TRBV6-5
clone_size: NA
j_call: TRBJ1-1
d_call: TRBD1
cdr3_aa: CASSYDPTGGGTEAFF
cdr3_nt: TGTGCCAGCAGTTACGACCCGACAGGGGGAGGGACTGAAGCTTTCTTT

v_call: TRBV14
clone_size: NA
j_call: TRBJ1-2
d_call: NA
cdr3_aa: CASSQDARSYGYTF
cdr3_nt: TGTGCCAGCAGCCAAGACGCTAGATCCTATGGCTACACCTTC

v_call: TRBV18
clone_size: NA
j_call: TRBJ2-1
d_call: TRBD1
cdr3_aa: CASVTGGGEGEQFF
cdr3_nt: TGTGCCAGTGTTACAGGGGGCGGCGAGGGTGAGCAGTTCTTC

v_call: TRBV2
clone_size: NA
j_call: TRBJ2-5
d_call: TRBD2
cdr3_aa: CASSDPGLARETQYF
cdr3_nt: TGTGCCAGCAGTGATCCGGGACTAGCTCGGGAGACCCAGTACTTC

v_call: TRBV25-1
clone_size: few
j_call: TRBJ1-1
d_call: NA
cdr3_aa: CASSATTSTAFF
cdr3_nt: TGTGCCAGCAGTGCCACGACTTCGACAGCTTTCTTT

v_call: TRBV9
clone_size: NA
j_call: TRBJ1-5
d_call: TRBD1
cdr3_aa: CASSEERPDREAHHSNQPQHF
cdr3_nt: TGTGCCAGCAGCGAAGAGAGACCGGACAGGGAAGCGCATCATAGCAATCAGCCCCAGCATTTT

v_call: TRBV5-1
clone_size: NA
j_call: TRBJ2-5
d_call: NA
cdr3_aa: CASSSARGGLQETQYF
cdr3_nt: TGCGCCAGCAGCTCCGCGAGGGGGGGCCTCCAAGAGACCCAGTACTTC

v_call: TRBV19
clone_size: NA
j_call: TRBJ2-5
d_call: TRBD1
cdr3_aa: CASTLGTGVWETQYF
cdr3_nt: TGTGCCAGTACCCTCGGGACAGGGGTTTGGGAGACCCAGTACTTC

v_call: TRBV2
clone_size: few
j_call: TRBJ2-7
d_call: NA
cdr3_aa: CASKFHHEQYF
cdr3_nt: TGTGCCAGCAAATTCCATCACGAGCAGTACTTC

v_call: TRBV5-1
clone_size: NA
j_call: TRBJ2-3
d_call: NA
cdr3_aa: CASSLAGASSTDTQYF
cdr3_nt: TGCGCCAGCAGCTTGGCTGGAGCCTCCAGCACAGATACGCAGTATTTT

v_call: TRBV7-6
clone_size: NA
j_call: TRBJ1-6
d_call: NA
cdr3_aa: CASSLGTDVYNSPLHF
cdr3_nt: TGTGCCAGCAGCTTAGGGACAGACGTCTATAATTCACCCCTCCACTTT

v_call: TRBV9
clone_size: few
j_call: TRBJ2-1
d_call: TRBD2
cdr3_aa: CASSVAVGLGERNEQFF
cdr3_nt: TGTGCCAGCAGCGTAGCCGTGGGACTAGGAGAGCGCAATGAGCAGTTCTTC

v_call: TRBV7-9
clone_size: NA
j_call: TRBJ1-1
d_call: TRBD1
cdr3_aa: CASSLGIPGTGEAFF
cdr3_nt: TGTGCCAGCAGCCTAGGGATCCCCGGGACAGGTGAAGCTTTCTTT

v_call: TRBV5-1
clone_size: NA
j_call: TRBJ2-6
d_call: TRBD1
cdr3_aa: CASSSETGPRKHSGANVLTF
cdr3_nt: TGCGCCAGCAGCTCGGAGACAGGGCCTCGAAAGCACTCTGGGGCCAACGTCCTGACTTTC

v_call: TRBV6-5
clone_size: NA
j_call: TRBJ2-1
d_call: NA
cdr3_aa: CASSYDSYNEQFF
cdr3_nt: TGTGCCAGCAGTTACGACAGTTACAATGAGCAGTTCTTC

v_call: TRBV7-9
clone_size: NA
j_call: TRBJ2-5
d_call: TRBD2
cdr3_aa: CASSPSLLAGQETQYF
cdr3_nt: TGTGCCAGCAGCCCCTCCCTACTAGCGGGACAAGAGACCCAGTACTTC

v_call: TRBV29-1
clone_size: NA
j_call: TRBJ2-7
d_call: NA
cdr3_aa: CSGTDLSTSTEQYF
cdr3_nt: TGCAGCGGCACCGATTTGTCCACCTCTACGGAGCAGTACTTC

v_call: TRBV9
clone_size: few
j_call: TRBJ2-5
d_call: TRBD1
cdr3_aa: CASSVVGQGGETQYF
cdr3_nt: TGTGCCAGCAGCGTAGTAGGACAGGGAGGAGAGACCCAGTACTTC

v_call: TRBV15
clone_size: NA
j_call: TRBJ1-6
d_call: NA
cdr3_aa: CATSGRGSSSYNSPLHF
cdr3_nt: TGTGCCACCAGCGGCAGGGGTTCATCCTCCTATAATTCACCCCTCCACTTT

v_call: TRBV5-4
clone_size: few
j_call: TRBJ1-4
d_call: NA
cdr3_aa: CASSFDGGGGKLFF
cdr3_nt: TGTGCCAGCAGCTTTGACGGGGGTGGTGGTAAACTGTTTTTT

v_call: TRBV7-2
clone_size: few
j_call: TRBJ2-1
d_call: NA
cdr3_aa: CARRRSGFSLGLGVQFF
cdr3_nt: TGTGCCAGAAGACGGAGTGGCTTTTCCCTCGGATTGGGTGTTCAGTTCTTC

v_call: TRBV7-6
clone_size: few
j_call: TRBJ2-3
d_call: TRBD2
cdr3_aa: CASSHLAGEIGDTQYF
cdr3_nt: TGTGCCAGCAGCCACCTAGCGGGGGAGATTGGAGATACGCAGTATTTT

v_call: TRBV10-3
clone_size: NA
j_call: TRBJ1-5
d_call: TRBD1
cdr3_aa: CAISGQGINQPQHF
cdr3_nt: TGTGCCATCAGTGGACAGGGGATCAATCAGCCCCAGCATTTT

v_call: TRBV7-9
clone_size: NA
j_call: TRBJ2-3
d_call: TRBD2
cdr3_aa: CASFWWRGGPTDTQYF
cdr3_nt: TGTGCCAGCTTCTGGTGGCGGGGGGGTCCCACAGATACGCAGTATTTT

v_call: TRBV7-3
clone_size: few
j_call: TRBJ2-3
d_call: NA
cdr3_aa: CASSLDPSADTQYF
cdr3_nt: TGTGCCAGCAGCCTAGACCCGTCGGCAGATACGCAGTATTTT

v_call: TRBV7-8
clone_size: few
j_call: TRBJ1-2
d_call: NA
cdr3_aa: CASSETQGYGYTF
cdr3_nt: TGTGCCAGCAGCGAAACTCAGGGGTATGGCTACACCTTC

v_call: TRBV19
clone_size: NA
j_call: TRBJ1-5
d_call: NA
cdr3_aa: CASSIPKQGGNQPQHF
cdr3_nt: TGTGCCAGTAGTATTCCGAAACAGGGAGGCAATCAGCCCCAGCATTTT

v_call: TRBV29-1
clone_size: NA
j_call: TRBJ2-7
d_call: NA
cdr3_aa: CSVVGENYEQYF
cdr3_nt: TGCAGCGTTGTGGGAGAAAACTACGAGCAGTACTTC

v_call: TRBV2
clone_size: few
j_call: TRBJ1-2
d_call: NA
cdr3_aa: CASSGVGGLGYGYTF
cdr3_nt: TGTGCCAGCAGTGGGGTTGGGGGCCTGGGCTATGGCTACACCTTC

v_call: TRBV5-6
clone_size: NA
j_call: TRBJ2-1
d_call: NA
cdr3_aa: CASSLGGDYNEQFF
cdr3_nt: TGTGCCAGCAGCTTGGGGGGGGACTACAATGAGCAGTTCTTC

v_call: TRBV6-1
clone_size: NA
j_call: TRBJ1-3
d_call: NA
cdr3_aa: CASSEVPPNIGNTIYF
cdr3_nt: TGTGCCAGCAGTGAAGTCCCCCCCAACATTGGAAACACCATATATTTT

v_call: TRBV6-6
clone_size: few
j_call: TRBJ1-6
d_call: NA
cdr3_aa: CASSIIEGNSPLHF
cdr3_nt: TGTGCCAGCAGTATCATCGAGGGAAATTCACCCCTCCACTTT

v_call: TRBV6-1
clone_size: few
j_call: TRBJ2-3
d_call: TRBD2
cdr3_aa: CASSGLAGGSTDTQYF
cdr3_nt: TGTGCCAGCAGTGGGTTAGCGGGGGGGAGCACAGATACGCAGTATTTT

v_call: TRBV7-7
clone_size: few
j_call: TRBJ2-3
d_call: NA
cdr3_aa: CASSSQGLTDTQYF
cdr3_nt: TGTGCCAGCAGCTCCCAGGGACTCACAGATACGCAGTATTTT